Listed below are T cell receptor beta chains from one sample, sequenced in a study of post-analysis software for immune sequencing data. Using its own MiXCR run on the PCR reads, TCRdb lists one record per CDR3 protein. In the table there are about 820,000 distinct CDR3 sequences, approximately 53% of which are singletons. Material: blood. These receptors originate from a girl aged 10-17 years with multiple sclerosis. Both conserved end residues are part of each CDR3. A D gene is named only where the DNA matches it firmly. Clone size is given for some rows only: seen once, a few or many times, or a class if the clone is expanded.

>TRBV7-7|TRBJ2-1|few|.
CASSPLGHSYNEQFF
>TRBV12-3/TRBV12-4|TRBJ1-5|.|.
CASSAYRVGNQPQHF
>TRBV14|TRBJ1-2|few|.
CASGGPGGHYGYTF
>TRBV7-9|TRBJ2-1|once|.
CASSFGERSYNEQFF
>TRBV5-1|TRBJ2-3|.|.
CASSLANRDSTDTQYF
>TRBV12-3/TRBV12-4|TRBJ2-6|.|TRBD1
CASRNRGSGANVLTF
>TRBV29-1|TRBJ2-1|few|.
CSVELLAKQFF
>TRBV6-6|.|.|TRBD2
CASSDSGVSYEQYF
>TRBV7-9|TRBJ1-5|few|.
CASSLAQVTGNQPQHF
>TRBV2|.|.|.
CASSRAAQETQYF
>TRBV7-6|TRBJ2-3|.|TRBD2
CASSSRLAGDSTDTQYF
>TRBV5-1|TRBJ2-2|.|TRBD2
CASSLAGLASTGELFF
>TRBV20-1|TRBJ2-1|few|TRBD2
CSAPGLAGPNEQFF
>TRBV20-1|TRBJ2-5|few|.
CSAILVSRETQYF
>TRBV6-6|TRBJ1-4|.|TRBD1
CASSYRRGLEEKLFF
>TRBV20-1|TRBJ2-1|many|.
CSARYNEQFF
>TRBV6-5|TRBJ1-1|.|.
CASSYSSRTATEAFF
>TRBV6-1|TRBJ2-2|.|.
CASSQLRSNTGELFF
>TRBV20-1|TRBJ2-1|once|TRBD2
CSAGSGGTYNEQFF
>TRBV5-6|TRBJ1-5|.|.
CASSLGVTGTNQPQHF
>TRBV6-2/TRBV6-3|TRBJ2-7|few|.
CASRTSRSYEQYF
>TRBV15|TRBJ2-5|once|.
CATSTEGVGRSTEQYF
>TRBV20-1|TRBJ1-2|few|.
CSARGGYGYTF
>TRBV3-1|TRBJ2-5|.|.
CASSQGGQTQYF
>TRBV20-1|TRBJ1-4|.|TRBD1
CSAFGTDEKLFF
>TRBV12-3/TRBV12-4|.|.|.
CASSLADGQTQYF
>TRBV29-1|TRBJ2-1|.|TRBD2
CSVDGTSGRSTEQFF
>TRBV7-3|TRBJ2-3|.|TRBD1
CASSLFGTGNTDTQYF
>TRBV10-3|TRBJ2-3|.|TRBD1
CAISDPSQGLGRDTQYF
>TRBV6-1|TRBJ2-1|.|TRBD2
CASSLGGRELKNEQFF
>TRBV20-1|TRBJ2-5|.|TRBD2
CSAAGGSYQETQYF
>TRBV2|TRBJ2-5|few|.
CASSEGRLYQETQYF
>TRBV5-1|TRBJ2-7|many|.
CASSLAQGIYEQYF
>TRBV7-2|TRBJ2-3|.|TRBD2
CASSQSGEFTDTQYF
>TRBV29-1|TRBJ2-5|few|.
CSVEWVGETQYF
>TRBV5-1|TRBJ1-2|.|.
CASSSSDRHGYTF
>TRBV7-2|TRBJ2-3|.|.
CASSRDSSDTQYF